This paragraph reports one T cell receptor (beta chain). Antigen specificity is unknown. This sample is part of a study of cytomegalovirus exposure and HLA in healthy donors. Study-level results: Under in vitro conditions, three CMV-associated chains were confirmed as specific for CMV antigens.

CDR3 size: 14 residues. Trimming removed 7 bases at V and 13 bases at J, with 25 bases between. Germline-derived CDR1 and CDR2 are SGHTA and FQGNSA. PCR was performed using 60 Vbeta and 13 Jbeta primers. Assay used: immunoSEQ multiplex PCR; TCRdb lists only in-frame clones, some missing. The sample table includes 150,000 to 200,000 clones. V and J are TRBV7-2 and TRBJ1-1; D gene unclear. Sequencing was performed on PBMCs. This receptor was obtained from a man aged 25 to 40 in good health and CMV-seronegative. The CDR3 here is CASTTRVQSQRGFF. Written as DNA, the CDR3 is TGTGCCAGCACCACTAGGGTCCAGTCCCAACGTGGTTTCTTT.